The 31 T cell receptor beta chains presented below share a single source sample, sequenced in a study of T cells in Graves' hyperthyroidism and ophthalmopathy. TCR beta CDR3 regions were amplified from RNA. Initially, a first-round RT-PCR of the TCR CDR3 employed the HTBI primer set. TCRdb ran MiXCR on the multiplex PCR reads and lists one entry per CDR3 protein. The top ten hold about 25% of the sample, which has under 350,000 distinct CDR3 sequences, 20% to 30% seen once. Sequenced sample: blood. These receptors were obtained from a man between 35 and 55 years old with Graves' hyperthyroidism that later progressed to Graves' ophthalmopathy.

There are many counts of this clonotype. The chain carries TRBV3-1 and TRBJ1-2; 8 bases align to TRBD1. The CDR3 contains 15 residues. Looked up from germline, CDR1 is LGHDT and CDR2 is YNNKEL (reference sequence). The J segment lost 4 bases and the V segment lost 0 bases, leaving 4 bases of the junction unmatched. DNA of the CDR3: TGTGCCAGCAGCCAAGATCTACAGGGGGTCTATGGCTACACCTTC. It yields the protein CASSQDLQGVYGYTF. Full variable domain (rest looked up from reference TRBV3-1 and TRBJ1-2): DTAVSQTPKYLVTQMGNDKSIKCEQNLGHDTMYWYKQDSKKFLKIMFSYNNKELIINETVPNRFSPKSPDKAHLNLHINSLELGDSAVYFCASSQDLQGVYGYTFGSGTRLTVV.

The chain uses TRBV6-1 and TRBJ1-1; D ambiguous. Germline CDR1 reads MNHNS; CDR2 reads SASEGT. The CDR3 spans 13 residues. V gave up 6 bases and J gave up 1 base, with 9 bases separating them. CDR3 bases: TGTGCCAGCAGCGACCGCAAGAACACTGAAGCTTTCTTT. Encoded protein: CASSDRKNTEAFF.

This clonotype was seen ten or more times. This chain connects TRBV18 to TRBJ1-1, with D unclear. Germline V gene sequence: CDR1 KGHSH, CDR2 LQKENI. V lost 5 bases to trimming and J lost 0 bases, with 7 bases between them. This CDR3 spans 13 amino acids. The CDR3: CASSGEVNTEAFF. CDR3 DNA: TGTGCCAGCTCAGGGGAGGTGAACACTGAAGCTTTCTTT.

This clonotype was seen many times. The V and J genes are TRBV12-3 or TRBV12-4 and TRBJ2-7; D perhaps matches TRBD2 (5 bases). The CDR3 is 15 residues long. Trimming pared 5 bases from V and 2 bases from J, leaving 16 bases between. The chain's CDR3 is CASSPSAAGAYEQYF. CDR3 coding DNA: TGTGCCAGCAGTCCCTCAGCGGCTGGGGCCTACGAGCAGTACTTC.

Concerning this clonotype: At one end the junction does not follow the germline gene, possibly because of a read error. This chain links TRBV12-3 or TRBV12-4 with TRBJ2-7; 7 nucleotides line up with TRBD2. The CDR3 consists of 11 residues. This CDR3 reads CASSLGTRSIF. As DNA, the CDR3 is TGTGCCAGCAGTTTAGGGACTAGATCTATCTTC.

This clonotype has more than one count but fewer than ten. This rearrangement joins TRBV5-1 to TRBJ2-5; 12 bases are shared with TRBD2. V dropped 0 bases and J dropped 1; count of bases not matched to a gene: 1. The CDR3 is 16 residues long. Germline V lookup: CDR1 SGHRS, CDR2 YFSETQ. CDR3 DNA: TGCGCCAGCAGCTTGGGGACTAGCGGGATCCAAGAGACCCAGTACTTC. Translating it yields CASSLGTSGIQETQYF.

This clonotype occurred many times. The J gene is TRBJ2-2, the V gene TRBV10-3; the match to TRBD2 covers 15 bases. V trimming: 4 bases; J trimming: 6 bases; junction bases outside the gene matches: 3. The length of the CDR3 is 16 residues. CDR1 and CDR2 (germline): ENHRY, SYGVKD. This CDR3 is CAISGTSGRAAGELFF. DNA of the CDR3: TGTGCCATCAGTGGGACTAGCGGGAGGGCCGCCGGGGAGCTGTTTTTT.

This clonotype has at least ten counts. The rearrangement links TRBV5-1 to TRBJ1-1, with no clear D. The CDR3 consists of 15 residues. The V end was cut by 2 bases, the J end by 3 bases, with 14 bases between. Germline CDR1 and CDR2: SGHRS and YFSETQ. CDR3 region: CASSLGPVGDTEAFF. DNA of the CDR3: TGCGCCAGCAGCTTAGGTCCGGTTGGGGACACTGAAGCTTTCTTT.

In its sample, this clonotype was seen a few times. The chain combines TRBV2 with TRBJ2-4; D may correspond to TRBD1 or TRBD2 (6 bases each). Germline V gene data show CDR1 as SNHLY and CDR2 as FYNNEI. Trimming left V 4 bases short and J 3 bases short, with 13 bases between. The CDR3 consists of 15 residues. CDR3 sequence reads: CASSGRDNYKNIQYF. The CDR3 region has the DNA TGTGCCAGCAGTGGGAGGGACAACTACAAAAACATTCAGTACTTC. The entire variable domain, with the rest obtained from reference TRBV2 and TRBJ2-4, is as follows: EPEVTQTPSHQVTQMGQEVILRCVPISNHLYFYWYRQILGQKVEFLVSFYNNEISEKSEIFDDQFSVERPDGSNFTLKIRSTKLEDSAMYFCASSGRDNYKNIQYFGAGTRLSVL.

This clonotype was counted ten times or more. The rearrangement uses TRBV4-1 and TRBJ2-2; tentatively, D is TRBD1 or TRBD2 (5 bases each). CDR1 is MGHRA and CDR2 is YSYEKL in the germline V gene. Trimming removed 0 bases from V and 2 bases from J, with 10 bases in between. The CDR3 is 16 amino acids. The CDR3 protein is CASSQDGGRNTGELFF. The CDR3 DNA is TGCGCCAGCAGCCAAGATGGGGGAAGAAACACCGGGGAGCTGTTTTTT.

This clonotype was seen repeatedly, ten times or more. The chain employs TRBV12-3 or TRBV12-4 and TRBJ1-5; D is ambiguous. The V end lost 3 bases, the J end lost 5 bases, and 8 bases lay between the germline ends. The CDR3 has 13 amino acids. CDR3 loop: CASSFAGDQPQHF. CDR3 sequence (DNA): TGTGCCAGCAGTTTTGCTGGGGATCAGCCCCAGCATTTT.

This clonotype has ten or more counts. The chain carries TRBV29-1 and TRBJ2-1; perhaps D is TRBD1 or TRBD2 (6 bases each). This CDR3 spans 12 amino acids. Trimming removed 6 bases from V and 7 bases from J, with 13 bases in between. CDR1 is SQVTM, CDR2 ANQGSEA, per germline. This CDR3 is CSVSPGANEQFF. The CDR3 DNA sequence: TGCAGCGTCTCCCCGGGGGCGAATGAGCAGTTCTTC.

This clonotype occurred many times. The J gene is TRBJ1-2, the V gene TRBV6-5, with D hard to call. CDR3 length: 16 amino acids. V lost 4 bases and J 4 bases, leaving 19 bases between the germline ends. Per the germline V gene, CDR1 is MNHEY and CDR2 is SVGAGI. CDR3 sequence (DNA): TGTGCCAGCAGTTTAAACTCGGGTGGAACGGTCTATGGCTACACCTTC. Translating it yields CASSLNSGGTVYGYTF.

This clonotype appeared many times. V gene TRBV20-1 combines with J gene TRBJ1-5, with 7 bases that match TRBD1. This CDR3 has 14 residues. Per germline, CDR1 DFQATT and CDR2 SNEGSKA (reference sequence). V lost 2 bases to trimming and J lost 4 bases; unmatched junction nucleotides: 5. CDR3 bases: TGCAGTGCTAGACCGGGACAGAATAATCAGCCCCAGCATTTT. Translated: CSARPGQNNQPQHF.

This clonotype appeared once. V gene TRBV20-1 combines with J gene TRBJ2-7; 12 bases map to TRBD2. The CDR3 runs 16 residues. From germline, CDR1 is DFQATT and CDR2 SNEGSKA (reference sequence). V was pared by 2 bases and J by 5 bases, with 10 bases of the junction left unmatched. CDR3 region: CSARPALAGGLDEQYF. As DNA, the CDR3 is TGCAGTGCTAGACCCGCCCTAGCGGGAGGGCTAGACGAGCAGTACTTC.

This clonotype was detected many times. The chain links TRBV20-1 to TRBJ1-1; D unresolved. Germline CDR1 and CDR2: DFQATT and SNEGSKA (reference sequence). Trimming left V 5 bases short and J 4 bases short, with 11 bases between. The CDR3 extends over 12 amino acids. DNA for the CDR3: TGCAGTGCTCGGACCGCAGCCACTGAAGCTTTCTTT. It encodes CSARTAATEAFF.

This clonotype was seen at least ten times. The V gene is TRBV3-1, the J gene TRBJ1-5; possibly TRBD1 for D (5 bases). Germline CDR1 LGHDT, CDR2 YNNKEL (reference sequence). The CDR3 spans 16 residues. Trimming cost V 1 base and J 6 bases, with 16 bases left between them. The chain's CDR3 is CASSQGDRSLGQPQHF. The CDR3 DNA is TGTGCCAGCAGCCAAGGCGACAGATCCTTAGGTCAGCCCCAGCATTTT.

This clonotype showed up many times. This chain connects TRBV29-1 to TRBJ2-7; 7 bases map to TRBD1. This CDR3 contains 12 residues. Trimming at V came to 7 bases and at J to 3 bases, leaving 6 bases not matched to a gene. CDR1 SQVTM and CDR2 ANQGSEA come from the germline V gene. The CDR3 loop reads CSARGSDYEQYF. The CDR3, as DNA: TGCAGCGCCAGGGGGAGCGACTACGAGCAGTACTTC.

The chain joins TRBV11-2 to TRBJ1-1, with 11 bases lining up with TRBD1. The J segment lost 4 bases and the V segment lost 5 bases, leaving 9 bases of the junction unmatched. The germline CDR1 and CDR2 sequences are SGHAT and FQNNGV. The CDR3 is 16 amino acids. In DNA form, the CDR3 reads TGTGCCAGCAGCCCTAGGACAGGGGGCTATAGCACTGAAGCTTTCTTT. It translates to CASSPRTGGYSTEAFF.

The CDR3 nucleotides read TGTGCCAGCAGCTTAGTACACTCGAACACTGAAGCTTTCTTT. It translates to CASSLVHSNTEAFF. The V call is TRBV7-2, the J call TRBJ1-1, with D uncertain. Germline assignment: CDR1 SGHTA and CDR2 FQGNSA. V was pared by 1 base and J by 1 base, with 7 bases between. The CDR3 covers 14 residues.

This chain uses TRBV12-3 or TRBV12-4 with TRBJ1-1; D unclear. The CDR3 spans 16 residues. V lost 6 bases and J lost 2, with 19 bases in between. CDR3 loop: CASSTDLRLANTEAFF. As DNA, the CDR3 is TGTGCCAGCAGCACCGACCTACGGTTGGCAAACACTGAAGCTTTCTTT.

This clonotype occurred many times. This chain uses TRBV24-1 with TRBJ2-2; 8 bases align to TRBD1. V was clipped by 5 bases and J by 4 bases; unmatched bases: 8. The CDR3 spans 16 residues. In germline, CDR1 is KGHDR, CDR2 SFDVKD. The CDR3 sequence: CATSAPDREITGELFF. The CDR3 coding sequence is TGTGCCACCAGTGCCCCGGACAGGGAGATCACCGGGGAGCTGTTTTTT.

This clonotype was counted between two and nine times. The chain is built from TRBV11-2 and TRBJ2-5; TRBD2 aligns across 13 bases. The junction had 7 bases not matched to a gene; V was cut back by 5 bases and J by 4 bases. This CDR3 region has 16 residues. Looked up from germline, CDR1 is SGHAT and CDR2 is FQNNGV. CDR3: CASSEDGLAGVETQYF. In DNA form, the CDR3 reads TGTGCCAGCAGCGAAGATGGACTAGCGGGAGTAGAGACCCAGTACTTC. Supplemented by reference TRBV11-2 and TRBJ2-5, the full variable domain reads EAGVAQSPRYKIIEKRQSVAFWCNPISGHATLYWYQQILGQGPKLLIQFQNNGVVDDSQLPKDRFSAERLKGVDSTLKIQPAKLEDSAVYLCASSEDGLAGVETQYFGPGTRLLVL.

This clonotype occurred many times. The chain joins TRBV2 to TRBJ1-1; D is ambiguous. Germline assignment: CDR1 SNHLY and CDR2 FYNNEI. The CDR3 extends over 14 amino acids. The V end was cut by 6 bases, the J end by 0 bases, with 11 bases between. The CDR3, as DNA: TGTGCCAGCAGGGACCTGGAGGTGAACACTGAAGCTTTCTTT. This codes for CASRDLEVNTEAFF.

The sample holds many counts of this clonotype. J is TRBJ2-7 and V is TRBV19; possibly TRBD1 or TRBD2 for D (5 bases each). The CDR3 has 16 residues. CDR1 LNHDA and CDR2 SQIVND come from the germline V gene (reference sequence). The V and J ends lost 6 bases and 2 bases respectively, with 20 bases between them. CDR3 DNA sequence: TGTGCCAGTAGCCCATCGAATGGGGGTTCGCCCTACGAGCAGTACTTC. Protein product: CASSPSNGGSPYEQYF. Using reference TRBV19 and TRBJ2-7 for the parts outside the CDR3, the full variable domain is DGGITQSPKYLFRKEGQNVTLSCEQNLNHDAMYWYRQDPGQGLRLIYYSQIVNDFQKGDIAEGYSVSREKKESFPLTVTSAQKNPTAFYLCASSPSNGGSPYEQYFGPGTRLTVT.

This clonotype was counted between two and nine times. The J gene is TRBJ2-2, the V gene TRBV5-1, with 14 bases lining up with TRBD2. V lost 4 bases and J lost 8; bases outside the gene matches: 7. The CDR3 is 16 residues long. Germline CDR1 reads SGHRS; CDR2 reads YFSETQ. In DNA, the CDR3 is TGCGCCAGCAGCCTGCGGGGACTAGCGGGAGCTGGGGAGCTGTTTTTT. The encoded protein is CASSLRGLAGAGELFF.

This clonotype was seen many times. This chain uses TRBV14 with TRBJ2-5, with unresolved D. The length of the CDR3 is 15 residues. V lost 4 bases, J lost 1 base, and 13 bases lay in between. Germline CDR1 is SGHDN and CDR2 is FVKESK. In DNA, the CDR3 is TGTGCCAGCAGCCGGGCCTTCGCTGGCCAAGAGACCCAGTACTTC. It is translated as CASSRAFAGQETQYF.

This clonotype was counted at least ten times. V usage is TRBV4-2 and J usage is TRBJ2-5; TRBD1 aligns across 8 bases. With V trimmed by 0 bases and J by 1 base, 4 bases remained unmatched. In germline, CDR1 is LGHNA, CDR2 YNFKEQ. The CDR3 sequence is 16 residues long. The CDR3 region has the DNA TGTGCCAGCAGCCAAGAACCAGGGGGCGGCCAAGAGACCCAGTACTTC. This sequence encodes CASSQEPGGGQETQYF.

This clonotype was observed at least ten times. The V call is TRBV3-1, the J call TRBJ2-7; unclear D gene. CDR3 length: 13 amino acids. Trimming cost V 3 bases and J 2 bases, with 8 bases left between them. CDR1 is LGHDT, CDR2 YNNKEL, per germline (reference sequence). The CDR3: CASSHDLTYEQYF. The CDR3 DNA sequence: TGTGCCAGCAGCCACGACCTTACCTACGAGCAGTACTTC.

V gene TRBV27 combines with J gene TRBJ1-2, with D unresolved. The V end was cut by 0 bases, the J end by 6 bases, with 8 bases between. This CDR3 is 13 amino acids long. CDR1 and CDR2 (germline): MNHEY, SMNVEV (reference sequence). The CDR3: CASSLSIGNGYTF. In DNA form, the CDR3 reads TGTGCCAGCAGTTTATCGATAGGGAATGGCTACACCTTC.

The chain employs TRBV12-3 or TRBV12-4 and TRBJ1-5, with D perhaps matching TRBD1 (6 bases). CDR3 length: 16 residues. The V end was cut by 5 bases, the J end by 1 base, with 15 bases between. The CDR3 loop reads CASSGRGGLSNQPQHF. The CDR3 DNA sequence: TGTGCCAGCAGTGGTAGGGGGGGCTTGAGCAATCAGCCCCAGCATTTT.